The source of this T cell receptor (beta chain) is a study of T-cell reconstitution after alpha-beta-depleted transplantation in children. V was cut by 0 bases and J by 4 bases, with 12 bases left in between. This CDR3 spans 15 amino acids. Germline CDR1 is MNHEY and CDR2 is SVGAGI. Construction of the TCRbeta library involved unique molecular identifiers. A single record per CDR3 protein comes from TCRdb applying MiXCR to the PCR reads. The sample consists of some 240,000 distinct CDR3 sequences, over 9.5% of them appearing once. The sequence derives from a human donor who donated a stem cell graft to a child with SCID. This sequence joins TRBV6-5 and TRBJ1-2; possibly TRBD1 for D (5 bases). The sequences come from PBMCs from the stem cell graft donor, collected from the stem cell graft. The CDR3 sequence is CASSYSGRVSYGYTF. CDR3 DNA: TGTGCCAGCAGTTACTCAGGCAGGGTCTCCTATGGCTACACCTTC.